One sample yielded the 32 T cell receptor beta chains listed below, sequenced in a study of T cell responses to AZD1222 COVID-19 vaccine. TCRdb's copy holds only in-frame clones and misses some; the assay was immunoSEQ multiplex PCR. The sample gives about 100,000 clones, about nine tenths of which show up once; around 1.8% is in the top ten. Sequences were derived from peripheral blood, sampled on day 0 of AZD1222 vaccination. These TCRs come from an adult in good health.

This clone has just a few counts. The chain uses TRBV24-1 and TRBJ2-7; possibly TRBD1 for D (5 bases). Germline-derived CDR1 and CDR2 are KGHDR and SFDVKD. CDR3 length: 16 amino acids. V was cut by 2 bases and J by 2 bases, with 15 bases left in between. This CDR3 reads CATSDSHAREPYEQYF. In DNA form, the CDR3 reads TGTGCCACCAGTGATTCCCACGCCAGGGAACCCTACGAGCAGTACTTC.

This sequence joins TRBV30 and TRBJ1-5, with D maybe TRBD1 (5 bases). From germline, CDR1 is GTSNPN and CDR2 SVGIG (reference sequence). V shed 3 bases and J shed 1 base, with 7 bases lying between them. The length of the CDR3 is 13 residues. CDR3 sequence: CAWSWDSNQPQHF. Written as DNA, the CDR3 is TGTGCCTGGAGCTGGGACAGCAATCAGCCCCAGCATTTT.

The chain joins TRBV5-4 to TRBJ1-2, with 10 bases matching TRBD1. After removal of 4 bases from V and 4 bases from J, the junction contained 7 bases not matched to a gene. The CDR3 contains 15 residues. From germline, CDR1 is SGHNT and CDR2 YYREEE (reference sequence). The CDR3 DNA reads TGTGCCAGCAGCCCGAGGACAGGGGGACGCTATGGCTACACCTTC. The encoded protein is CASSPRTGGRYGYTF.

This clone was seen once. The rearrangement joins TRBV6-5 to TRBJ1-5; no firm D call. The CDR3 contains 15 residues. Looked up from germline, CDR1 is MNHEY and CDR2 is SVGAGI. V was cut by 0 bases and J by 1 base, with 7 bases left in between. CDR3 sequence reads: CASSYSTASNQPQHF. CDR3 nucleotide sequence: TGTGCCAGCAGTTACTCGACGGCCAGCAATCAGCCCCAGCATTTT.

This chain connects TRBV6-6 to TRBJ2-7; no clear D gene. Germline V gene sequence: CDR1 MNHNY, CDR2 SVGAGI (reference sequence). This CDR3 is 16 amino acids long. Trimming left V 2 bases short and J 0 bases short, with 14 bases between. The CDR3 loop is CASSYAPQVSSYEQYF. CDR3 nucleotide sequence: TGTGCCAGCAGTTACGCCCCTCAAGTGAGCTCCTACGAGCAGTACTTC.

The chain combines TRBV5-6 with TRBJ1-4, with D possibly TRBD1 on 5 matching bases. CDR3 length equals 16 residues. V lost 0 bases and J lost 3, with 12 bases in between. Looked up from germline, CDR1 is SGHDT and CDR2 is YYEEEE. The CDR3 spells CASSLGRAASNEKLFF. The DNA for the CDR3 is TGTGCCAGCAGCTTGGGCAGGGCGGCATCTAATGAAAAACTGTTTTTT.

The rearrangement links TRBV6-2 or TRBV6-3 to TRBJ1-5; TRBD1 matches at 9 bases. Germline CDR1 and CDR2: MNHEY and SVGEGT. V lost 4 bases, J lost 4 bases, and 17 bases stayed unmatched. The CDR3 spans 19 residues. The DNA for the CDR3 is TGTGCCAGCAGTTCTTTACCCCGGGACAGGGAGACGAAGAATCAGCCCCAGCATTTT. It specifies CASSSLPRDRETKNQPQHF.

The CDR3 sequence is CASSATGTEANYGYTF. The DNA for the CDR3 is TGTGCCAGCAGTGCCACAGGGACAGAAGCTAACTATGGCTACACCTTC. V is TRBV6-1 and J is TRBJ1-2; 7 nucleotides agree with TRBD1. From germline, CDR1 is MNHNS and CDR2 SASEGT. This CDR3 comprises 16 residues. After removal of 4 bases from V and 0 bases from J, the junction contained 8 bases not matched to a gene.

This clone has just one count. The chain uses TRBV4-1 and TRBJ2-1; 11 bases fit TRBD2. The germline V gene has CDR1 MGHRA and CDR2 YSYEKL. V dropped 0 bases and J dropped 4; count of bases not matched to a gene: 2. The CDR3 runs 16 residues. CDR3 sequence reads: CASSQEGLAEYNEQFF. The CDR3 DNA reads TGCGCCAGCAGCCAAGAGGGACTAGCGGAATACAATGAGCAGTTCTTC.

The rearrangement uses TRBV7-8 and TRBJ1-2; 7 positions match TRBD1. Losses at the gene ends were 5 bases for V and 4 bases for J; bases not matched to a gene: 13. The CDR3 loop spans 16 amino acids. The V gene's germline CDR1 is SGHVS and CDR2 FQNEAQ. This chain's CDR3 is CASSPRLTGRTYGYTF. The CDR3 coding sequence is TGTGCCAGCAGCCCACGATTGACAGGGCGTACCTATGGCTACACCTTC.

V is TRBV28 and J is TRBJ2-1; unclear D gene. Looked up from germline, CDR1 is MDHEN and CDR2 is SYDVKM. There are 12 residues in the CDR3. The V and J ends lost 5 bases and 5 bases respectively, with 7 bases between them. CDR3 in DNA: TGTGCCAGCAGTCCCCCCAACAATGAGCAGTTCTTC. Amino acids: CASSPPNNEQFF.

This chain joins TRBV29-1 and TRBJ1-2, with TRBD1 as a possible D gene (6 bases). Trimming pared 7 bases from V and 5 bases from J, leaving 14 bases between. CDR3 length: 12 residues. Germline CDR1 SQVTM, CDR2 ANQGSEA. The CDR3 sequence: CSAGGQKYGYTF. As DNA, the CDR3 is TGCAGCGCCGGGGGACAAAAGTATGGCTACACCTTC. The variable domain in full, completed from reference TRBV29-1 and TRBJ1-2, reads SAVISQKPSRDICQRGTSLTIQCQVDSQVTMMFWYRQQPGQSLTLIATANQGSEATYESGFVIDKFPISRPNLTFSTLTVSNMSPEDSSIYLCSAGGQKYGYTFGSGTRLTVV.

The chain carries TRBV6-2 or TRBV6-3 and TRBJ1-1; D perhaps matches TRBD1 (5 bases). V was clipped by 6 bases and J by 5 bases, with 16 bases between them. Germline V gene data show CDR1 as MNHEY and CDR2 as SVGEGT. The CDR3 length is 14 residues. CDR3 region: CASSDDIGTTEAFF. The DNA of the CDR3 is TGTGCCAGCAGCGACGATATCGGGACGACTGAAGCTTTCTTT.

CDR3 coding DNA: TGTGCCAGCAGCCAAGCAGGCGGGCAGAGCTCCTACGAGCAGTACTTC. Amino acid sequence: CASSQAGGQSSYEQYF. This chain joins TRBV3-1 (or the pseudogene TRBV3-2) and TRBJ2-7, with D perhaps TRBD2 (5 bases). There are 16 residues in the CDR3. With 1 base removed from V and 0 bases from J, the gap between germline ends came to 13 bases. Germline V CDR1 and CDR2: LGHDT, YNNKEL (reference sequence).

The V gene is TRBV5-1, the J gene TRBJ1-5; no firm D call. Germline CDR1 is SGHRS and CDR2 is YFSETQ. Between the trimmed V and J ends, which lost 0 bases and 6 bases, there was a span of 13 bases. The CDR3 length is 15 residues. CDR3 amino acids: CASSLGGQVGQPQHF. In DNA, the CDR3 is TGCGCCAGCAGCTTGGGAGGGCAGGTCGGTCAGCCCCAGCATTTT.

The CDR3 coding sequence is TGTGCCAGCAGCTTTTCATACCATCCCACCGGGGAGCTGTTTTTT. It yields the protein CASSFSYHPTGELFF. The genes are TRBV5-6 and TRBJ2-2; D gene uncertain. CDR3 length: 15 amino acids. The ends were cut back, 2 bases at V and 4 bases at J, with 12 bases in the middle. Germline V CDR1 and CDR2: SGHDT, YYEEEE.

This clone was observed once. The chain uses TRBV5-6 and TRBJ2-1; D perhaps matches TRBD2 (6 bases). The germline V gene encodes CDR1 SGHDT and CDR2 YYEEEE. The CDR3 is made up of 14 amino acids. Between the trimmed V and J ends, which lost 2 bases and 8 bases, there was a span of 14 bases. CDR3 nucleotides: TGTGCCAGCAGCTTCGGGACTCCCGGGGATGAGCAGTTCTTC. Protein sequence: CASSFGTPGDEQFF. The full variable domain, its missing parts supplied by reference TRBV5-6 and TRBJ2-1, is DAGVTQSPTHLIKTRGQQVTLRCSPKSGHDTVSWYQQALGQGPQFIFQYYEEEERQRGNFPDRFSGHQFPNYSSELNVNALLLGDSALYLCASSFGTPGDEQFFGPGTRLTVL.

The chain joins TRBV24-1 to TRBJ2-5; the D gene is possibly TRBD1 (6 bases). CDR3 length equals 14 residues. In germline, CDR1 is KGHDR, CDR2 SFDVKD. The V and J ends lost 4 bases and 7 bases respectively, with 15 bases between them. The CDR3 protein is CATSDRQAPGTQYF. In DNA, the CDR3 is TGTGCCACCAGTGACAGACAGGCCCCGGGGACCCAGTACTTC.

This CDR3 reads CASSVGGIEITGELFF. In DNA form, the CDR3 reads TGTGCCAGCAGCGTAGGGGGAATAGAAATCACCGGGGAGCTGTTTTTT. The rearrangement joins TRBV9 to TRBJ2-2, with unresolved D. CDR3 size: 16 residues. The V end lost 0 bases, the J end lost 4 bases, and 13 bases lay between the germline ends. Looked up from germline, CDR1 is SGDLS and CDR2 is YYNGEE. Together with reference TRBV9 and TRBJ2-2, the CDR3 gives the full variable domain: DSGVTQTPKHLITATGQRVTLRCSPRSGDLSVYWYQQSLDQGLQFLIQYYNGEERAKGNILERFSAQQFPDLHSELNLSSLELGDSALYFCASSVGGIEITGELFFGEGSRLTVL.

The V call is TRBV19, the J call TRBJ2-2; D may be TRBD2 (5 bases). V lost 5 bases and J 4 bases, leaving 11 bases between the germline ends. The length of the CDR3 is 14 residues. Germline lookup yields CDR1 LNHDA and CDR2 SQIVND (reference sequence). In nucleotides, the CDR3 is TGTGCCAGTAGTCCCAGACTATTCACCGGGGAGCTGTTTTTT. Residues: CASSPRLFTGELFF.

The CDR3 sequence is CASSLGGGPKAFF. The CDR3 DNA sequence: TGTGCCAGCAGCTTAGGTGGGGGGCCGAAGGCTTTCTTT. This chain connects TRBV7-2 to TRBJ1-1; TRBD1 is a possible D gene (6 bases). The V gene's germline CDR1 is SGHTA and CDR2 FQGNSA. With 1 base removed from V and 11 bases from J, the gap between germline ends came to 14 bases. The CDR3 runs to 13 residues.

V and J are TRBV7-3 and TRBJ2-1, with D unclear. V was trimmed by 5 bases and J by 4 bases, leaving 9 bases between them. Germline V gene lookup returns CDR1 SGHTA and CDR2 FQGTGA. This CDR3 comprises 13 residues. CDR3 loop: CASSESTYNEQFF. CDR3 nucleotides: TGTGCCAGCAGCGAATCAACATACAATGAGCAGTTCTTC.

This rearrangement joins TRBV7-9 to TRBJ2-3; TRBD1 aligns across 8 bases. V was clipped by 5 bases and J by 1 base; unmatched bases: 14. Germline CDR1 is SEHNR and CDR2 is FQNEAQ (reference sequence). This CDR3 is built from 18 residues. The CDR3 is CASSQLVRQGARTDTQYF. The CDR3 nucleotides are TGTGCCAGCAGCCAATTAGTACGGCAGGGGGCCCGCACAGATACGCAGTATTTT. Full variable domain (missing parts from reference TRBV7-9 and TRBJ2-3): DTGVSQNPRHKITKRGQNVTFRCDPISEHNRLYWYRQTLGQGPEFLTYFQNEAQLEKSRLLSDRFSAERPKGSFSTLEIQRTEQGDSAMYLCASSQLVRQGARTDTQYFGPGTRLTVL.

This rearrangement joins TRBV30 to TRBJ1-2; D call uncertain. Trimming stripped 4 bases from V and 0 bases from J, with 9 bases between. Germline V gives CDR1 GTSNPN, CDR2 SVGIG (reference sequence). The CDR3 is made up of 13 amino acids. CDR3 amino acids: CAWKEPANYGYTF. In DNA, the CDR3 is TGTGCCTGGAAGGAGCCAGCTAACTATGGCTACACCTTC. Based on the CDR3 plus reference TRBV30 and TRBJ1-2, the full variable domain is SQTIHQWPATLVQPVGSPLSLECTVEGTSNPNLYWYRQAAGRGLQLLFYSVGIGQISSEVPQNLSASRPQDRQFILSSKKLLLSDSGFYLCAWKEPANYGYTFGSGTRLTVV.

This chain links TRBV19 with TRBJ2-2; 8 bases align to TRBD1. Germline loops: CDR1 LNHDA, CDR2 SQIVND (reference sequence). The CDR3 has 15 amino acids. V lost 6 bases and J lost 4; bases outside the gene matches: 7. The CDR3 loop is CASSPDRVGTGELFF. CDR3 DNA sequence: TGTGCCAGTAGCCCGGACAGGGTGGGCACCGGGGAGCTGTTTTTT.

This clone was counted only a few times. The gene calls are TRBV7-9 and TRBJ2-1; D is unclear. The germline V gene has CDR1 SEHNR and CDR2 FQNEAQ (reference sequence). With 5 bases removed from V and 7 bases from J, the gap between germline ends came to 3 bases. The CDR3 is 10 residues long. The CDR3 coding sequence is TGTGCCAGCAGCCCAAATGAGCAGTTCTTC. Protein sequence: CASSPNEQFF.

The gene calls are TRBV28 and TRBJ2-7; 9 bases are shared with TRBD1. V lost 4 bases, J lost 7 bases, and 8 bases stayed unmatched. This CDR3 is built from 14 residues. Per the germline V gene, CDR1 is MDHEN and CDR2 is SYDVKM. For the CDR3, the DNA is TGTGCCAGCAGTTATAGGACAGGGGCTGAGGAGCAGTACTTC. Protein sequence: CASSYRTGAEEQYF.

This clone was observed a single time. This rearrangement joins TRBV23-1 to TRBJ1-1; D is perhaps TRBD1 (6 bases). TRBV23-1 belongs to the ORF category, with a function that is uncertain. The CDR3 runs to 14 residues. V gave up 6 bases and J gave up 7 bases, with 18 bases separating them. CDR3 protein: CASSRSRTTGEAFF. CDR3 coding DNA: TGCGCCAGCAGCCGATCTCGGACGACAGGTGAAGCTTTCTTT.

The gene calls are TRBV7-3 and TRBJ2-1; no clear D gene. CDR3 length: 15 amino acids. Trimming took off 5 bases at V and 0 bases at J, with 11 bases between the two ends. CDR1 and CDR2 (germline): SGHTA, FQGTGA. The CDR3 DNA reads TGTGCCAGCAGCCCCAGTGGAAGCTCCTACAATGAGCAGTTCTTC. Amino acids: CASSPSGSSYNEQFF.

The V gene is TRBV3-1 (or the pseudogene TRBV3-2), the J gene TRBJ2-5, with D maybe TRBD1 (6 bases). Between the trimmed V and J ends, which lost 4 bases and 5 bases, there was a span of 20 bases. The CDR3 length is 16 residues. CDR1 LGHDT and CDR2 YNNKEL come from the germline V gene (reference sequence). The CDR3 DNA sequence: TGTGCCAGCAGCCCGAGAGGACAGTGGGACGGGGAGACCCAGTACTTC. Its protein is CASSPRGQWDGETQYF.

V usage is TRBV5-4 and J usage is TRBJ2-7, with a possible D match to TRBD1 (6 bases). CDR3 length: 15 residues. Germline assignment: CDR1 SGHNT and CDR2 YYREEE (reference sequence). Trimming left V 4 bases short and J 2 bases short, with 16 bases between. Written as DNA, the CDR3 is TGTGCCAGCAGCCGCGCATTCAAGGGGGCCTACGAGCAGTACTTC. Translation: CASSRAFKGAYEQYF. The entire variable domain, with the rest obtained from reference TRBV5-4 and TRBJ2-7, is as follows: ETGVTQSPTHLIKTRGQQVTLRCSSQSGHNTVSWYQQALGQGPQFIFQYYREEENGRGNFPPRFSGLQFPNYSSELNVNALELDDSALYLCASSRAFKGAYEQYFGPGTRLTVT.

The chain employs TRBV11-3 and TRBJ1-2; the match to TRBD1 covers 8 bases. The V gene's germline CDR1 is SGHNT and CDR2 YENEEA. CDR3 size: 14 residues. The V gene end was trimmed by 3 bases and the J gene end by 3 bases; junction bases not matched to a gene: 3. The CDR3 region has the DNA TGTGCCAGCAGCTTGGGACAGGAACACTATGGCTACACCTTC. Its translation: CASSLGQEHYGYTF.